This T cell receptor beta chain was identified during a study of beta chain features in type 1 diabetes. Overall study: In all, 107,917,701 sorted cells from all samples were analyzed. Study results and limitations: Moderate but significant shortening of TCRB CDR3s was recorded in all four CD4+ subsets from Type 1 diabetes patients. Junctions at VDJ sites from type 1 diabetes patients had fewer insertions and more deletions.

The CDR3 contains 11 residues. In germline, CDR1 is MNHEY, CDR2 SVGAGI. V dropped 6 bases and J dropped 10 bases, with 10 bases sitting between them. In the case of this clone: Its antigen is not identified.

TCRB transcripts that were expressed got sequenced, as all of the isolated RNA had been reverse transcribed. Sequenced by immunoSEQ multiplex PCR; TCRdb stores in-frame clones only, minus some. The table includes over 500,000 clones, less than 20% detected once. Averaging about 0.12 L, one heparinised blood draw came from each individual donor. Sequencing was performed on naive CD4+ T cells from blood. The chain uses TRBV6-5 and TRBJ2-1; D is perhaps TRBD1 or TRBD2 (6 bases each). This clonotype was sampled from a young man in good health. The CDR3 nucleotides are TGTGCCAGCAGGCTCGGGGGCGAGCAGTTCTTC. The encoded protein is CASRLGGEQFF.